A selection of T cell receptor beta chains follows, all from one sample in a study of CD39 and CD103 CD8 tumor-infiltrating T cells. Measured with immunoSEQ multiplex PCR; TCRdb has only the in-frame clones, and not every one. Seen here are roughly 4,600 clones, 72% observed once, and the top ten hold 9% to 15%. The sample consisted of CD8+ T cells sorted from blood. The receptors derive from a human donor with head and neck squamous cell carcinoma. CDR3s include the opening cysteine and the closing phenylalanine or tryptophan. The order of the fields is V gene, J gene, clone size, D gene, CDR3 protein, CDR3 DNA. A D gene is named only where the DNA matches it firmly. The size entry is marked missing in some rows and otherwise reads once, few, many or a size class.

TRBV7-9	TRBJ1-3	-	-	CASSLVAGIGNTIYF	TGTGCCAGCAGCTTAGTCGCGGGGATCGGAAACACCATATATTTT
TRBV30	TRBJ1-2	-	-	CAWSTGAGAVGYTF	TGTGCCTGGAGTACTGGGGCGGGGGCCGTTGGCTACACCTTC
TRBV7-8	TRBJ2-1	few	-	CASSPDGVGNEQFF	TGTGCCAGCAGCCCAGACGGGGTAGGTAATGAGCAGTTCTTC
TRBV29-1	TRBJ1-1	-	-	CSVAGEPEAFF	TGCAGCGTTGCAGGGGAACCAGAAGCTTTCTTT
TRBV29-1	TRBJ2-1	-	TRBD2	CSVEGLAGVYNEQFF	TGCAGCGTTGAAGGGCTAGCGGGGGTTTACAATGAGCAGTTCTTC
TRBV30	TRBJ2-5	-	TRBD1	CAWSVGTGPQETQYF	TGTGCCTGGAGTGTGGGGACAGGCCCCCAAGAGACCCAGTACTTC
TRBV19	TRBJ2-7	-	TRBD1	CASSAGTGGYEQYF	TGTGCCAGTAGCGCCGGGACAGGGGGCTACGAGCAGTACTTC
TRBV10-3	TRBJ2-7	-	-	CAISAVNEQYF	TGTGCCATCAGTGCCGTAAACGAGCAGTACTTC
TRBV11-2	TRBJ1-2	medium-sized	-	CASSLIGQGIGYTF	TGTGCCAGCAGCTTAATAGGGCAGGGGATTGGCTACACCTTC
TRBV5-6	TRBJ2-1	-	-	CASSSWGLAPNEQFF	TGTGCCAGCAGCTCCTGGGGGCTCGCCCCCAATGAGCAGTTCTTC
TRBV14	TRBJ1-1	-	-	CASSALQGSAEAFF	TGTGCCAGCAGCGCACTACAGGGATCGGCTGAAGCTTTCTTT
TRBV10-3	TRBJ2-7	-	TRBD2	CAISLSGVAGEQYF	TGTGCCATCAGTCTTAGCGGGGTCGCTGGGGAGCAGTACTTC
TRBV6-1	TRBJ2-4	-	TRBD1	CASSGTGRNIQYF	TGTGCCAGCAGTGGGACAGGGAGGAACATTCAGTACTTC
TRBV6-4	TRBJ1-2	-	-	CASSDSDAVGPGYTF	TGTGCCAGCAGTGACTCGGATGCGGTGGGGCCTGGCTACACCTTC
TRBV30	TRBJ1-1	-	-	CAWSVSEYTEAFF	TGTGCCTGGAGTGTATCCGAGTACACTGAAGCTTTCTTT